The 9 T cell receptor beta chains presented below share a single source sample, sequenced in a study of T cell changes during pregnancy in multiple sclerosis. Assay: immunoSEQ multiplex PCR; the TCRdb copy retains only in-frame clones and omits some. This sample has approximately 41,000 clones, with about 94% found just once. The material sequenced was CD4+ T cells from peripheral blood mononuclear cells, taken in the second trimester of pregnancy. These receptors were collected from a female donor with multiple sclerosis, enrolled in a pregnancy study.

The chain links TRBV7-9 to TRBJ2-3; 7 positions agree with TRBD1. There are 16 residues in the CDR3. After removal of 2 bases from V and 3 bases from J, the junction contained 8 bases not matched to a gene. Germline V gene data show CDR1 as SEHNR and CDR2 as FQNEAQ (reference sequence). CDR3 sequence reads: CASSLTTGVKTDTQYF. The CDR3 nucleotides are TGTGCCAGCAGCTTAACTACAGGGGTGAAGACAGATACGCAGTATTTT.

This rearrangement joins TRBV2 to TRBJ1-2; no definite D call. CDR3 length equals 13 residues. Trimming left V 9 bases short and J 6 bases short, with 17 bases between. The V gene's germline CDR1 is SNHLY and CDR2 FYNNEI. CDR3 sequence (DNA): TGTGCCAGTTTCGTAGAGGGCGCGCATGGCTACACCTTC. It translates to CASFVEGAHGYTF. Full variable domain (outside the CDR3, taken from reference TRBV2 and TRBJ1-2): EPEVTQTPSHQVTQMGQEVILRCVPISNHLYFYWYRQILGQKVEFLVSFYNNEISEKSEIFDDQFSVERPDGSNFTLKIRSTKLEDSAMYFCASFVEGAHGYTFGSGTRLTVV.

The chain is built from TRBV4-3 and TRBJ2-2, with 9 positions matching TRBD2. CDR1 is LGHNA and CDR2 is YSLEER in the germline V gene. The V gene end was trimmed by 0 bases and the J gene end by 1 base; junction bases not matched to a gene: 15. This CDR3 comprises 21 residues. The CDR3: CASSQEWSGGLPPKNTGELFF. For the CDR3, the DNA is TGCGCCAGCAGCCAAGAGTGGAGCGGGGGGCTACCCCCCAAGAACACCGGGGAGCTGTTTTTT.

The chain couples TRBV7-2 to TRBJ2-7; weak D call: TRBD1 (7 bases). Germline V CDR1 and CDR2: SGHTA, FQGNSA. V was pared by 2 bases and J by 3 bases, with 11 bases between. This CDR3 has 14 amino acids. The CDR3 sequence is CASSLQGGIYEQYF. The CDR3 DNA reads TGTGCCAGCAGCTTACAGGGGGGAATCTACGAGCAGTACTTC.

V usage is TRBV9 and J usage is TRBJ1-1, with D unclear. The CDR3 has 13 amino acids. Between the trimmed V and J ends, which lost 0 bases and 0 bases, there was a span of 3 bases. Germline CDR1 is SGDLS and CDR2 is YYNGEE. CDR3 amino acids: CASSVAMNTEAFF. Written as DNA, the CDR3 is TGTGCCAGCAGCGTAGCTATGAACACTGAAGCTTTCTTT.

The chain recombines TRBV7-3 with TRBJ2-1; 8 bases align to TRBD1. CDR1 is SGHTA, CDR2 FQGTGA, per germline. Trimming took 5 bases from V and 7 from J; bases not matched to a gene: 16. The CDR3 is 17 residues long. CDR3 DNA: TGTGCCAGCAGCCCTGCAGGGGGCAGGGGGAGTGTTAATGAGCAGTTCTTC. Its protein is CASSPAGGRGSVNEQFF.

This chain uses TRBV7-9 with TRBJ1-4, with D uncertain. Trimming cost V 4 bases and J 8 bases, with 8 bases left between them. This CDR3 has 12 residues. Germline loops: CDR1 SEHNR, CDR2 FQNEAQ (reference sequence). The CDR3 sequence: CASSSREEKLFF. The DNA of the CDR3 is TGTGCCAGCAGCTCTAGGGAGGAAAAACTGTTTTTT.

The chain couples TRBV18 to TRBJ2-5; TRBD2 matches 9 bases. CDR3 length: 14 amino acids. The germline gives CDR1 KGHSH, CDR2 LQKENI. J gave up 5 bases and V 6 bases, and 7 bases lay outside the gene matches. The CDR3 spells CASSGLAKGETQYF. CDR3 DNA sequence: TGTGCCAGCTCGGGACTAGCCAAGGGGGAGACCCAGTACTTC. The complete variable domain, with remaining parts taken from reference TRBV18 and TRBJ2-5, reads NAGVMQNPRHLVRRRGQEARLRCSPMKGHSHVYWYRQLPEEGLKFMVYLQKENIIDESGMPKERFSAEFPKEGPSILRIQQVVRGDSAAYFCASSGLAKGETQYFGPGTRLLVL.

The rearrangement links TRBV14 to TRBJ2-3; the D gene is possibly TRBD2 (6 bases). Trimming left V 4 bases short and J 0 bases short, with 14 bases between. The CDR3 spans 16 residues. CDR1 and CDR2 from the germline V gene are SGHDN and FVKESK. CDR3 in DNA: TGTGCCAGCAGCCCGGGACTTACCTCTAGCACAGATACGCAGTATTTT. Translation: CASSPGLTSSTDTQYF.